This is a list of T cell receptor beta chains from one sample in a study of T cell responses to AZD1222 COVID-19 vaccine. Clones were read by immunoSEQ multiplex PCR, and TCRdb kept only the in-frame ones, dropping some. The sample lists roughly 120,000 clones, roughly 88% occurring once. The sequences come from peripheral blood, collected on day 0 of AZD1222 vaccination. The receptors shown here come from an adult in good health. The CDR3 runs from the conserved cysteine through the conserved F or W. The D gene is left open where the match is weak.

V: TRBV27
D: NA
J: TRBJ2-7
CDR3: CASSDSGVSYEQYF

V: TRBV6-2/TRBV6-3
D: NA
J: TRBJ1-1
CDR3: CASSLTAGDTEAFF

V: TRBV7-8
D: NA
J: TRBJ1-2
CDR3: CASSPNTYGYTF

V: TRBV6-6
D: NA
J: TRBJ1-2
CDR3: CASSYGTNYGYTF

V: TRBV27
D: NA
J: TRBJ1-2
CDR3: CASSSHNYGYTF

V: TRBV7-6
D: NA
J: TRBJ2-5
CDR3: CASRTGETQYF

V: TRBV28
D: TRBD1
J: TRBJ1-1
CDR3: CASSSIRQGVYMNTEAFF

V: TRBV3-1/TRBV3-2
D: TRBD2
J: TRBJ2-5
CDR3: CASSQTSGVETQYF

V: TRBV24-1
D: TRBD1
J: TRBJ1-5
CDR3: CATSGLPSGGNQPQHF

V: TRBV11-3
D: NA
J: TRBJ1-1
CDR3: CASSFRRGSEAFF

V: TRBV7-8
D: TRBD1
J: TRBJ1-4
CDR3: CASSFGRFSGQNNEKLFF

V: TRBV21-1
D: NA
J: TRBJ2-3
CDR3: CASSKEVQGKGTDTQYF

V: TRBV12-3/TRBV12-4
D: NA
J: TRBJ2-1
CDR3: CASSLSGTEGQFF

V: TRBV2
D: TRBD1
J: TRBJ1-2
CDR3: CASSENPTGTAGYTF

V: TRBV7-9
D: NA
J: TRBJ1-1
CDR3: CASTASKNTEAFF

V: TRBV19
D: NA
J: TRBJ1-2
CDR3: CASSPPEFPNYGYTF

V: TRBV15
D: TRBD2
J: TRBJ2-3
CDR3: CATSRDRGGPTDTQYF

V: TRBV11-2
D: TRBD2
J: TRBJ2-7
CDR3: CASSLGVIGGRDEQYF

V: TRBV3-1/TRBV3-2
D: NA
J: TRBJ1-3
CDR3: CASSLSWTINTIYF

V: TRBV20-1
D: NA
J: TRBJ2-7
CDR3: CSASLWGAAYEQYF

V: TRBV7-2
D: NA
J: TRBJ1-2
CDR3: CASSLLSNYGYTF

V: TRBV19
D: NA
J: TRBJ1-6
CDR3: CASSMGAGWSSPLHF

V: TRBV13
D: TRBD2
J: TRBJ2-3
CDR3: CASSERGGATDTQYF

V: TRBV28
D: NA
J: TRBJ2-5
CDR3: CASSKRQGGGETQYF

V: TRBV6-5
D: TRBD1
J: TRBJ1-2
CDR3: CASRGTGHYGYTF

V: TRBV10-3
D: TRBD1
J: TRBJ2-7
CDR3: CAIMGQGTYEQYF

V: TRBV2
D: NA
J: TRBJ1-1
CDR3: CASSERGGLAEAFF

V: TRBV5-1
D: NA
J: TRBJ1-5
CDR3: CASRRDGGNQPQHF

V: TRBV30
D: NA
J: TRBJ1-3
CDR3: CAWSPDSDGSGNTIYF

V: TRBV14
D: NA
J: TRBJ2-1
CDR3: CASSREPPDSYNEQFF

V: TRBV4-3
D: NA
J: TRBJ2-7
CDR3: CASSLEGDSYEQYF

V: TRBV28
D: NA
J: TRBJ1-1
CDR3: CASSLGTVNTEAFF

V: TRBV7-2
D: TRBD1
J: TRBJ1-2
CDR3: CASSPQGQGIGANYGYTF

V: TRBV28
D: NA
J: TRBJ2-7
CDR3: CASSSGRLPSSYEQYF

V: TRBV27
D: NA
J: TRBJ1-3
CDR3: CASFSGNTIYF

V: TRBV28
D: NA
J: TRBJ1-2
CDR3: CASSPPPRYGYTF

V: TRBV28
D: NA
J: TRBJ1-2
CDR3: CASRPSKRSLAATNGYTF

V: TRBV5-4
D: TRBD2
J: TRBJ2-1
CDR3: CASSSSGAPYNEQFF

V: TRBV5-5
D: NA
J: TRBJ1-2
CDR3: CASSYRGMPYGYTF

V: TRBV28
D: NA
J: TRBJ1-6
CDR3: CASSFPVHNSPLHF

V: TRBV29-1
D: NA
J: TRBJ2-7
CDR3: CSAMKISWGSSYEQYF